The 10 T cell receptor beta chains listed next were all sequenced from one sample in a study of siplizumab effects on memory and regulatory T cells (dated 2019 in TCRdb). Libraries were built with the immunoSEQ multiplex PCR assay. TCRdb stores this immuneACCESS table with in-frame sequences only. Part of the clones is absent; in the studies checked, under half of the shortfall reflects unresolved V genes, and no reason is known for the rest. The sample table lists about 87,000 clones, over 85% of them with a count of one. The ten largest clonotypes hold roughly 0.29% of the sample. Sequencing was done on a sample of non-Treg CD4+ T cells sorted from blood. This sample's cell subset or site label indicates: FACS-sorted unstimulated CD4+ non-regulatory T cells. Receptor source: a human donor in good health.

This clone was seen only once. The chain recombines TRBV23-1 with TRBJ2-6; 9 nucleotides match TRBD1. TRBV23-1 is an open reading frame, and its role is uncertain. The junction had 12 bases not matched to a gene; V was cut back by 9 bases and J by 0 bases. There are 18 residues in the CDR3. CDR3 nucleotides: TGCGCCAGGAAAACAGGGGGCCTGGGACGCTCTGGGGCCAACGTCCTGACTTTC. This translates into CARKTGGLGRSGANVLTF.

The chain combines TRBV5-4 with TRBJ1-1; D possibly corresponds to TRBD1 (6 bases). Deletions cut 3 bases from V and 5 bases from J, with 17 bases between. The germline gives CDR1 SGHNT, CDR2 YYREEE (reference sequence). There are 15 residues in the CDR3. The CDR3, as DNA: TGTGCCAGCAGCTCACAGGGAGGGCGTGGAACTGAAGCTTTCTTT. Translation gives CASSSQGGRGTEAFF. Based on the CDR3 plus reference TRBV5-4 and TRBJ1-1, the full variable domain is ETGVTQSPTHLIKTRGQQVTLRCSSQSGHNTVSWYQQALGQGPQFIFQYYREEENGRGNFPPRFSGLQFPNYSSELNVNALELDDSALYLCASSSQGGRGTEAFFGQGTRLTVV.

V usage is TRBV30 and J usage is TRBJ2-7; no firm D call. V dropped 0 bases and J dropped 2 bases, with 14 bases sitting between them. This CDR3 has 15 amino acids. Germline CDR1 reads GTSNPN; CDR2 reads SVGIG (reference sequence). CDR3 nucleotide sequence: TGTGCCTGGAGTGTCCCGGCGATGGAACCCTACGAGCAGTACTTC. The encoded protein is CAWSVPAMEPYEQYF. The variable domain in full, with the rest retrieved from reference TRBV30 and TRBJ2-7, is SQTIHQWPATLVQPVGSPLSLECTVEGTSNPNLYWYRQAAGRGLQLLFYSVGIGQISSEVPQNLSASRPQDRQFILSSKKLLLSDSGFYLCAWSVPAMEPYEQYFGPGTRLTVT.

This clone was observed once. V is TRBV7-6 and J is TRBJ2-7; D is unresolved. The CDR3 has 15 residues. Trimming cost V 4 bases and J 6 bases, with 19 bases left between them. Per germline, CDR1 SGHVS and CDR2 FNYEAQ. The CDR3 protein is CASSSTTAKASEQYF. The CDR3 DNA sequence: TGTGCCAGCAGCTCCACCACGGCCAAAGCGAGCGAGCAGTACTTC.

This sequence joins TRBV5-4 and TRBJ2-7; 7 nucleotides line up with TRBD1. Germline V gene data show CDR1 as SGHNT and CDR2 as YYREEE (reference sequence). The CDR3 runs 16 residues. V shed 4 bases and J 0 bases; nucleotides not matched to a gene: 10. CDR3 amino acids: CASSGDRAASSYEQYF. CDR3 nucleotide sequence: TGTGCCAGCAGCGGAGACAGGGCCGCTAGCTCCTACGAGCAGTACTTC.

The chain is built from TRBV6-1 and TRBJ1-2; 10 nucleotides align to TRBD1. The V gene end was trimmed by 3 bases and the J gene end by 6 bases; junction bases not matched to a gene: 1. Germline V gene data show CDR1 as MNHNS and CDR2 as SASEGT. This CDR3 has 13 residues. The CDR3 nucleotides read TGTGCCAGCAGTGACGGGACAGGGGATGGCTACACCTTC. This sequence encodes CASSDGTGDGYTF.

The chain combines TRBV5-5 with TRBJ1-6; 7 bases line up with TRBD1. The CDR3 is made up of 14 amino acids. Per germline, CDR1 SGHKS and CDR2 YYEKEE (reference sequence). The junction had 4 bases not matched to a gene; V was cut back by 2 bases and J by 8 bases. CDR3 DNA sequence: TGTGCCAGCAGCTTTACAGGGGAAGATTCACCCCTCCACTTT. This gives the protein CASSFTGEDSPLHF.

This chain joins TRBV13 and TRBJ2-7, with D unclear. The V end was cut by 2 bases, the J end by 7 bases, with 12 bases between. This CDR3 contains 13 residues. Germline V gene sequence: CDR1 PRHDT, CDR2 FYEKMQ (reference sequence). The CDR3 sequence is CASSLRISREQYF. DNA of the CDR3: TGTGCCAGCAGCTTAAGGATTTCGCGGGAGCAGTACTTC.

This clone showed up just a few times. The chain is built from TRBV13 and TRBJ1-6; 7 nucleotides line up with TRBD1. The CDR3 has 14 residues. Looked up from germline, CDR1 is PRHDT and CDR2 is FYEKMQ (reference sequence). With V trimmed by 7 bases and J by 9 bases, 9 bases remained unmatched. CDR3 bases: TGTGCCAGCACCCAGGGGGATAGGGCTTCACCCCTCCACTTT. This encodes CASTQGDRASPLHF.

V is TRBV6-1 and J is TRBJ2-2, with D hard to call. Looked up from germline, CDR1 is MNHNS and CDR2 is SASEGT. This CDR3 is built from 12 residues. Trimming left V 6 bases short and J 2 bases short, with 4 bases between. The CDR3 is CASRRNTGELFF. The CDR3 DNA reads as TGTGCCAGCAGGAGAAACACCGGGGAGCTGTTTTTT.